This TCR beta chain was sequenced for a study of pediatric ulcerative colitis. Sequencing depth was up to 500,000 reads per sample. Clones were read by immunoSEQ multiplex PCR, and TCRdb kept only the in-frame ones, dropping some. The sample carries under 70,000 clones, around 86% recorded once. For this clone: As yet, its antigen is unknown.

Study-level findings and limits: This repertoire reflects total lymphocytes rather than subpopulations like regulatory T cells.

Controls had colonoscopy for suspected IBD, with normal endoscopy and no IBD the following year. Specimen: blood. The source is a boy younger than 18 who was a control in a study of pediatric ulcerative colitis.

CDR3 residues: CASSTTGTVSEQYF. CDR3 nucleotide sequence: TGTGCCAGTAGTACCACAGGGACCGTAAGCGAGCAGTACTTC. The chain employs TRBV19 and TRBJ2-7; tentatively, D is TRBD1 (6 bases). The CDR3 contains 14 residues. Trimming removed 4 bases from V and 6 bases from J, with 16 bases in between. The V gene's germline CDR1 is LNHDA and CDR2 SQIVND (reference sequence).